This T cell receptor beta chain appears in the sequencing data of a study of blood T cell repertoires in COVID-19. On the study more broadly: Donors in the United States, Italy and Spain gave samples during acute or convalescent COVID-19. From T cells, B-cell-depleted T cells, or PBMCs came the material, which was cDNA or gDNA.

Authors' processing steps: Reference gene primer amplification gave estimated nucleated cell counts. The repertoire was sequenced with immunoSEQ multiplex PCR; TCRdb's copy has only in-frame clones and lacks some. The DNA gave D and trimming, while V, J and clone size come from that table. The sample has approximately 97,000 clones; approximately 84% are singletons. Losses at the gene ends were 6 bases for V and 4 bases for J; bases not matched to a gene: 8. The germline V gene encodes CDR1 SGHNT and CDR2 YENEEA. The CDR3 has 16 residues. The clonotype comes from a man aged 55 to 70 with acute or convalescent COVID-19. Sequences were obtained from peripheral blood. V and J are TRBV11-3 and TRBJ2-5; 13 bases are shared with TRBD2. The CDR3 DNA sequence: TGTGCCAGCAGTTCTTGGACTAGCGGGAGCGTAGAGACCCAGTACTTC. Amino acids: CASSSWTSGSVETQYF. Full variable domain (missing parts from reference TRBV11-3 and TRBJ2-5): EAGVVQSPRYKIIEKKQPVAFWCNPISGHNTLYWYLQNLGQGPELLIRYENEEAVDDSQLPKDRFSAERLKGVDSTLKIQPAELGDSAVYLCASSSWTSGSVETQYFGPGTRLLVL.